This T cell receptor beta chain was captured by sequencing in a study of radiotherapy plus CTLA-4 blockade in lung cancer. On the study more broadly: Of the patients, about 20% showed objective responses and about 30% attained disease control. General observations from the study: TCR clones of tumor origin grew in blood after radiotherapy plus ipilimumab. Early blood T cell clone dynamics reportedly forecast response best, with interferon-beta.

Produced via immunoSEQ multiplex PCR; TCRdb's table is partial and in-frame only. This sample has approximately 60,000 clones, with approximately 77% found just once. On this clone itself: Its target is unknown.

V was clipped by 8 bases and J by 5 bases; unmatched bases: 4. From germline, CDR1 is GTSNPN and CDR2 SVGIG (reference sequence). The CDR3 has 13 residues. The sequence was obtained from a human donor with non-small cell lung cancer who had a complete response to radiotherapy plus ipilimumab. The J gene is TRBJ2-1, the V gene TRBV30, with TRBD2 identical over 12 bases. This specimen consisted of peripheral blood, obtained from a patient treated with radiotherapy plus ipilimumab. The CDR3 nucleotides are TGTGCCGCACTAGCGGGAGGAGACAATGAGCAGTTCTTC. It is translated as CAALAGGDNEQFF.